One T cell receptor (beta chain) is described in this entry. The data originate from a study of CD8+ T cells in alopecia areata. Following RNA extraction, reverse transcription yielded cDNA that acted as the sequencing template. The protocol was immunoSEQ multiplex PCR, while the TCRdb copy is restricted to in-frame clones and leaves out a portion. The table includes 150,000 to 200,000 clones, approximately 53% detected once. The V gene's germline CDR1 is MNHNS and CDR2 SASEGT. The trim removed 1 base at V and 7 bases at J, leaving 6 bases unmatched. The CDR3 totals 14 residues. Treatment specified: oral pan-JAK inhibitor, 5-10 mg twice daily.

This chain links TRBV6-1 with TRBJ1-1; 7 bases map to TRBD1. The sequences come from CD8+ T cells sorted from blood, collected at week 24, from a patient treated with tofacitinib. This receptor was identified in a human donor with alopecia areata. In nucleotides, the CDR3 is TGTGCCAGCAGTGAAGGAATCGACAGGGTTGAAGCTTTCTTT. The encoded protein is CASSEGIDRVEAFF.